This T cell receptor (beta chain) emerged from a study of T cell repertoires in cytomegalovirus infection. About the research overall: The public TCR beta signatures pointed to both CMV infection and matching HLA type. Study conclusions and caveats: The ex vivo response showed dominance by HLA-C-restricted CMV-specific TCR beta clonotypes. Frequencies of public TCR beta families were cumulated, and this identified carriers of CMV plus the relevant HLA.

As regards this clonotype: Its antigen is currently unknown.

The CDR3 sequence is 13 residues long. The V end lost 6 bases, the J end lost 7 bases, and 15 bases lay between the germline ends. CDR1 DFQATT and CDR2 SNEGSKA come from the germline V gene (reference sequence). TCRdb fed the reads into MiXCR, producing one record per CDR3 protein. The sample records about 490,000 distinct CDR3 sequences, about a quarter being singletons. Material for sequencing was PBMCs. The TCR was taken from a human donor in good health (CMV status not recorded). Some clones in this sample may be carry-over from other donors' samples. This chain uses TRBV20-1 with TRBJ1-4; D possibly corresponds to TRBD1 (6 bases). CDR3 DNA: TGCAGTGCGAGACAGGACGGAGGTGAAAAACTGTTTTTT. This sequence encodes CSARQDGGEKLFF.